These 2 T cell receptor beta chains were sequenced from one sample in a study of neurological immune-mediated disorders. MiXCR, run by TCRdb on the 5' RACE reads, gives a single entry per CDR3 protein. Here the sample spans roughly 17,000 distinct CDR3 sequences, approximately 2.5% being singletons. Material for sequencing was PBMCs. The receptors were gathered from a young woman with multiple sclerosis.

The chain is built from TRBV29-1 and TRBJ2-3, with 10 bases fitting TRBD1. Per germline, CDR1 SQVTM and CDR2 ANQGSEA. V dropped 8 bases and J dropped 4; count of bases not matched to a gene: 9. The CDR3 spans 14 residues. Written as DNA, the CDR3 is TGCAGCATGACAGGGGGCAAGGGGGCAGATACGCAGTATTTT. Protein: CSMTGGKGADTQYF.

This clonotype was seen repeatedly, ten times or more. The chain couples TRBV11-2 to TRBJ2-2; 10 bases fit TRBD2. Germline CDR1 is SGHAT and CDR2 is FQNNGV. Germline trimming cut 5 bases from V and 1 base from J; bases unmatched to any gene: 4. This CDR3 region has 16 residues. The CDR3, as DNA: TGTGCCAGCAGCCTGGTAGCGGGGGGGAACACCGGGGAGCTGTTTTTT. This gives the protein CASSLVAGGNTGELFF.